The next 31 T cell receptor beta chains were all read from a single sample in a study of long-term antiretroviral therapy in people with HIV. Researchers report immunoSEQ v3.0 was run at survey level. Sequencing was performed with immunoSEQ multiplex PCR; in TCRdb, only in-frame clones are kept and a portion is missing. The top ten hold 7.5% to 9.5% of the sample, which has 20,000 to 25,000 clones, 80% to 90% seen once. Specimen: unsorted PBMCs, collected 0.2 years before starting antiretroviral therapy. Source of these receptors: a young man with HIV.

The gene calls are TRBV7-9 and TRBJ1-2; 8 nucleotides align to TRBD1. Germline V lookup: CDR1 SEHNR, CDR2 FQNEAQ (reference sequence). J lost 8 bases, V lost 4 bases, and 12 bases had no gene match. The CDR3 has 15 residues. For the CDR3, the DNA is TGTGCCAGCAGCTACACGGGACAGGCCCTTACGGGCTACACCTTC. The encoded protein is CASSYTGQALTGYTF.

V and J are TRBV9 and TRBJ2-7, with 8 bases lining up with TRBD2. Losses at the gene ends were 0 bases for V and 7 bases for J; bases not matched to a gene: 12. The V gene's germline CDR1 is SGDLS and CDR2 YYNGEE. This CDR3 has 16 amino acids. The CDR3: CASSVGDSGAVWEQYF. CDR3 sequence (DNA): TGTGCCAGCAGCGTAGGGGATAGCGGGGCTGTGTGGGAGCAGTACTTC.

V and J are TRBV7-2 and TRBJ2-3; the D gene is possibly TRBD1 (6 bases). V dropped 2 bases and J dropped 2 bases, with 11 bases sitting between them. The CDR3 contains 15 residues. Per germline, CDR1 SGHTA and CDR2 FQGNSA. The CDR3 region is CASSLSGQNTDTQYF. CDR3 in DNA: TGTGCCAGCAGCTTATCCGGACAGAACACAGATACGCAGTATTTT.

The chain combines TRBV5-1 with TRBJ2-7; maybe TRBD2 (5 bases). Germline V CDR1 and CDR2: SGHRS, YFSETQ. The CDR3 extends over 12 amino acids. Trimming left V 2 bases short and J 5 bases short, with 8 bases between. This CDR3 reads CASSFSGDEQYF. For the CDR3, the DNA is TGCGCCAGCAGCTTCTCCGGGGACGAGCAGTACTTC.

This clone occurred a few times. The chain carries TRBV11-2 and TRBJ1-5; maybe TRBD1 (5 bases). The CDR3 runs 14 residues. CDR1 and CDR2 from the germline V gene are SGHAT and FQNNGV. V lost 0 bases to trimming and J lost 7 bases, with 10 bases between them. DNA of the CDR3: TGTGCCAGCAGCTTAGATCCAGGGAACCAGCCCCAGCATTTT. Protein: CASSLDPGNQPQHF.

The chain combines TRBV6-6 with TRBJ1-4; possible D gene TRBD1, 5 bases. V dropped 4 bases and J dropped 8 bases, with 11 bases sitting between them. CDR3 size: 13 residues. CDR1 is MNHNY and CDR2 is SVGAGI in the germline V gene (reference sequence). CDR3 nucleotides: TGTGCCAGCAGTTCTGATGGGGGAGAAAAACTGTTTTTT. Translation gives CASSSDGGEKLFF.

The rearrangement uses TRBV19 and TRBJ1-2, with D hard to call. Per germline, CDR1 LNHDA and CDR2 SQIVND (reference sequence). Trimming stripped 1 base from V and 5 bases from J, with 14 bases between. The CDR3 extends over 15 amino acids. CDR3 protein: CASSIGVAGGYGYTF. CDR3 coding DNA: TGTGCCAGTAGTATAGGGGTTGCCGGTGGTTATGGCTACACCTTC. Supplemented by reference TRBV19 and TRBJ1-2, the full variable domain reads DGGITQSPKYLFRKEGQNVTLSCEQNLNHDAMYWYRQDPGQGLRLIYYSQIVNDFQKGDIAEGYSVSREKKESFPLTVTSAQKNPTAFYLCASSIGVAGGYGYTFGSGTRLTVV.

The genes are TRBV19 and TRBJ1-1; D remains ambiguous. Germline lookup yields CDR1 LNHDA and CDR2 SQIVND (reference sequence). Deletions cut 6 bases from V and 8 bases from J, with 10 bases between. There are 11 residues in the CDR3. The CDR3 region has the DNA TGTGCCAGTAGCGATGGGTTCGAAGCTTTCTTT. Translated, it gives CASSDGFEAFF.

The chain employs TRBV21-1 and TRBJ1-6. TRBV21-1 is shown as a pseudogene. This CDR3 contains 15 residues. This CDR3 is CASSTRLHKNSPLHF. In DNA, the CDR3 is TGTGCCAGCAGCACCCGACTACACAAAAATTCACCCCTCCACTTT.

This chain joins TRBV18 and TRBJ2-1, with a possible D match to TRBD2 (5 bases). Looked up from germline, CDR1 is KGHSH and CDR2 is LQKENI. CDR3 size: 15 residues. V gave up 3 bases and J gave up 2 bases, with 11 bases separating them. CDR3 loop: CASSPPGGTYNEQFF. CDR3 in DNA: TGTGCCAGCTCACCGCCCGGAGGAACCTACAATGAGCAGTTCTTC.

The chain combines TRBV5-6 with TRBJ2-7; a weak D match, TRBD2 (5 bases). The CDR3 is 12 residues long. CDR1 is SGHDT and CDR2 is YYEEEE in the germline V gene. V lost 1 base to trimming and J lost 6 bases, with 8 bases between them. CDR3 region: CASSLSRGEQYF. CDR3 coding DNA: TGTGCCAGCAGCTTGTCCCGGGGCGAGCAGTACTTC.

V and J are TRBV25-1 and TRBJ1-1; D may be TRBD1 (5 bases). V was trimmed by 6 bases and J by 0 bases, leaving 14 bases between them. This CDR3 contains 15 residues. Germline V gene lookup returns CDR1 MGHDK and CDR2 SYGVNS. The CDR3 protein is CASSPFGGMNTEAFF. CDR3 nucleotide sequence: TGTGCCAGCAGCCCCTTTGGGGGGATGAACACTGAAGCTTTCTTT. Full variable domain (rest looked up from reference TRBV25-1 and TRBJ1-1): EADIYQTPRYLVIGTGKKITLECSQTMGHDKMYWYQQDPGMELHLIHYSYGVNSTEKGDLSSESTVSRIRTEHFPLTLESARPSHTSQYLCASSPFGGMNTEAFFGQGTRLTVV.

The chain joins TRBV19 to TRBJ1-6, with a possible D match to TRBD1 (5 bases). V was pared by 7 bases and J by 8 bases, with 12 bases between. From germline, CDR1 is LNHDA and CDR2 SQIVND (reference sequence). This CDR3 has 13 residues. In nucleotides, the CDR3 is TGTGCCAGTACCGCGTCGGGGGATTCACCCCTCCACTTT. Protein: CASTASGDSPLHF.

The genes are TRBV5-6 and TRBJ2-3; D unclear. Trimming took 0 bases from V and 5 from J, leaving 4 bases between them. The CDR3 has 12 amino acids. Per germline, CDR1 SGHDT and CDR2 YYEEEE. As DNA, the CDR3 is TGTGCCAGCAGCTTGGACAGAGATACGCAGTATTTT. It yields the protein CASSLDRDTQYF.

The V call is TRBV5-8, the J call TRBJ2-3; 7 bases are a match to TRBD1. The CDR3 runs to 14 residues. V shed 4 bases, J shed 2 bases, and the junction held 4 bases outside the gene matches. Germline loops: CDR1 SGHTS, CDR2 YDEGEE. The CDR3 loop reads CASSPGGATDTQYF. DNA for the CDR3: TGTGCCAGCAGCCCAGGGGGAGCCACAGATACGCAGTATTTT.

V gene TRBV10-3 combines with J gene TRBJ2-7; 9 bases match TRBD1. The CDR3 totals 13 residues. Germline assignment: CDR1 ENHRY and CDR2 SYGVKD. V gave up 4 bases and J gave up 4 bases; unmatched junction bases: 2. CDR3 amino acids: CAISVGQGYEQYF. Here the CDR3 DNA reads TGTGCCATCAGTGTCGGACAGGGGTACGAGCAGTACTTC.

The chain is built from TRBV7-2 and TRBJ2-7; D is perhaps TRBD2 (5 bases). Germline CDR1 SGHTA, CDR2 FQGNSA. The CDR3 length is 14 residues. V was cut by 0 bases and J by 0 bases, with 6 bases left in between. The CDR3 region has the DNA TGTGCCAGCAGCTTAGCGGGGAGCTCCTACGAGCAGTACTTC. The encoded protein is CASSLAGSSYEQYF. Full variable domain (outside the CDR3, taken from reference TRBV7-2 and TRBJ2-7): GAGVSQSPSNKVTEKGKDVELRCDPISGHTALYWYRQSLGQGLEFLIYFQGNSAPDKSGLPSDRFSAERTGGSVSTLTIQRTQQEDSAVYLCASSLAGSSYEQYFGPGTRLTVT.

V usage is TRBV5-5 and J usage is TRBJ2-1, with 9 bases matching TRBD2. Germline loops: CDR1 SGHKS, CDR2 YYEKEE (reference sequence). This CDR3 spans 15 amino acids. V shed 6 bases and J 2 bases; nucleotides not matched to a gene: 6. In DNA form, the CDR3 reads TGTGCCAGCAACCTACCTAGCGGGGCCTACAATGAGCAGTTCTTC. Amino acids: CASNLPSGAYNEQFF.

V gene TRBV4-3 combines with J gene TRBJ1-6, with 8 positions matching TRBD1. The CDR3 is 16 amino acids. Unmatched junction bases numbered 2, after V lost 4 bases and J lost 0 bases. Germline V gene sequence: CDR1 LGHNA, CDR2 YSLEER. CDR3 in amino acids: CASSRDRGSYNSPLHF. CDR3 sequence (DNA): TGCGCCAGCAGCCGCGACAGGGGCTCCTATAATTCACCCCTCCACTTT.

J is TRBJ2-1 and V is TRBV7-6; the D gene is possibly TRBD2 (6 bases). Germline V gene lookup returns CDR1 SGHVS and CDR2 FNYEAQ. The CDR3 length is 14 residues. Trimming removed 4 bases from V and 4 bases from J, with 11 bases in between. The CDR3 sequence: CASSWASDYNEQFF. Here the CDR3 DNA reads TGTGCCAGCAGCTGGGCTAGCGATTACAATGAGCAGTTCTTC.

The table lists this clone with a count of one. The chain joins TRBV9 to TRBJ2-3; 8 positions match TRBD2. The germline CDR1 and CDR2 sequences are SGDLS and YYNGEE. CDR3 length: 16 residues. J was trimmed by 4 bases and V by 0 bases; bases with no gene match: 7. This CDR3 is CASSVGTSGFSDTQYF. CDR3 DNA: TGTGCCAGCAGCGTAGGTACTAGCGGATTCTCAGATACGCAGTATTTT.

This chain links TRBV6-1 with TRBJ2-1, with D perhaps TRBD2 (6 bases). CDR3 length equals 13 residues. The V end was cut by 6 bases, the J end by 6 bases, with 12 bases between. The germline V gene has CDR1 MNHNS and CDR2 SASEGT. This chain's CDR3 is CASSGGIINEQFF. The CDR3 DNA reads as TGTGCCAGCAGCGGCGGGATCATCAATGAGCAGTTCTTC.

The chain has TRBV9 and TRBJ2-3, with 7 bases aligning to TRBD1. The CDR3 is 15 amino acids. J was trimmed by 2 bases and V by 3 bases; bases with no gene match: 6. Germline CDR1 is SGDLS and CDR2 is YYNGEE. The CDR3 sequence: CASSDQGQDTDTQYF. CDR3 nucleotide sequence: TGTGCCAGCAGCGATCAAGGACAGGACACAGATACGCAGTATTTT.

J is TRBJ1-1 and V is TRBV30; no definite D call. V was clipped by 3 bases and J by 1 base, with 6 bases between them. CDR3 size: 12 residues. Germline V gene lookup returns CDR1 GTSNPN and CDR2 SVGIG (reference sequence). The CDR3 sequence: CAWSRKNTEAFF. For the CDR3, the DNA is TGTGCCTGGAGCAGGAAGAACACTGAAGCTTTCTTT. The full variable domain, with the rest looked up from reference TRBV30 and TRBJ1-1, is SQTIHQWPATLVQPVGSPLSLECTVEGTSNPNLYWYRQAAGRGLQLLFYSVGIGQISSEVPQNLSASRPQDRQFILSSKKLLLSDSGFYLCAWSRKNTEAFFGQGTRLTVV.

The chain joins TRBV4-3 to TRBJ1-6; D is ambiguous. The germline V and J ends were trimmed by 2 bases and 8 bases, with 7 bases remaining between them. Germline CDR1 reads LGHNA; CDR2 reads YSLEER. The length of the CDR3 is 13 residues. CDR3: CASSQTRYSPLHF. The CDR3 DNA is TGCGCCAGCAGCCAAACTAGGTATTCACCCCTCCACTTT.

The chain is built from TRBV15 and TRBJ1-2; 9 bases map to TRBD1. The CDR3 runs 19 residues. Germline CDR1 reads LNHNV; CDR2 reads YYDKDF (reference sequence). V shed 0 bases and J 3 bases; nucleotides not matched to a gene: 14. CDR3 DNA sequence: TGTGCCACCAGCAGAGATCTAATGGACAGGGGCGCAATACACTATGGCTACACCTTC. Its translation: CATSRDLMDRGAIHYGYTF.

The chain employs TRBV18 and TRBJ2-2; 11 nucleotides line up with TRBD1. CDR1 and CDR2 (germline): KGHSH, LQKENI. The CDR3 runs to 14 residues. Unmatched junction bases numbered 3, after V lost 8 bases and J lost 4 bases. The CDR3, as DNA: TGTGCCAGCACTGGACAGGGGGCCACCGGGGAGCTGTTTTTT. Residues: CASTGQGATGELFF.

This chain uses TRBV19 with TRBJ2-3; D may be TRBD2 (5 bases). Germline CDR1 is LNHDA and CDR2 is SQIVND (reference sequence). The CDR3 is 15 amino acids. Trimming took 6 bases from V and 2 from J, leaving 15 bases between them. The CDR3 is CASRRAMTDTDTQYF. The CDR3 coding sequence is TGTGCCAGTAGGAGGGCCATGACCGACACAGATACGCAGTATTTT.

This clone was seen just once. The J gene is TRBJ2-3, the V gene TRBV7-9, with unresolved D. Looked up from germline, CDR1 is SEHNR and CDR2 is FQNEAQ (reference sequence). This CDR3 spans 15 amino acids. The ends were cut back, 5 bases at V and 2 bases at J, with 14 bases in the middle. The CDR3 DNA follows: TGTGCCAGCAGCCCCAGTACACAGTACACAGATACGCAGTATTTT. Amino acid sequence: CASSPSTQYTDTQYF.

The CDR3 DNA sequence: TGTGCCAGCAGCCCAGGGACAGTCCAAGAGACCCAGTACTTC. Translation gives CASSPGTVQETQYF. The chain combines TRBV6-5 with TRBJ2-5; 7 bases are a match to TRBD1. From germline, CDR1 is MNHEY and CDR2 SVGAGI. CDR3 length: 14 residues. Trimming cost V 6 bases and J 1 base; bases outside gene matches: 5.

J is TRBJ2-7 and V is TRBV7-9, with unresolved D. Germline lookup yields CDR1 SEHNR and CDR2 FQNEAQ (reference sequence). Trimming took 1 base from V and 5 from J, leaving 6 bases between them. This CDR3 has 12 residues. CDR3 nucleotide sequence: TGTGCCAGCAGCTTAGTGCAACACGAGCAGTACTTC. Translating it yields CASSLVQHEQYF.